This is a list of T cell receptor beta chains from one sample in a study of monozygotic twins with cystic fibrosis. The repertoire was sequenced with immunoSEQ multiplex PCR; TCRdb's copy has only in-frame clones and lacks some. Of tens of thousands of clones detected, around 82% appear once; the ten largest clones hold roughly 1.7%. What was sequenced was blood. The source is a girl aged 2 to 9 with cystic fibrosis. Both conserved end residues are part of each CDR3. A D gene is named only where the DNA matches it firmly. Where a row states a size, it is once, few, many or the class of an expanded clone; other rows omit it.

>-|TRBJ2-1|TRBV5-1|-
TGCGCCAGCAGCTTGGTACCAGGCGACCTCTACAACGAGCAGTTCTTC
CASSLVPGDLYNEQFF
>TRBD1|TRBJ2-7|TRBV5-5|-
TGTGCCAGCAGCTTGGAGAGGGGGCAGGTATACGAGCAGTACTTC
CASSLERGQVYEQYF
>-|TRBJ1-1|TRBV7-8|-
TGTGCCAGCAGCTTTTCGATGAGGTCCAACGGGCACACTGAAGCTTTCTTT
CASSFSMRSNGHTEAFF
>-|TRBJ2-3|TRBV25-1|-
TGTGCCAGCCGAGGCGGAAGCCGCACAGATACGCAGTATTTT
CASRGGSRTDTQYF
>TRBD1|TRBJ1-3|TRBV7-8|once
TGTGCCAGCAGCTTTTACGGAACGGCGACAGGGGGTGGAAACACCATATATTTT
CASSFYGTATGGGNTIYF
>TRBD2|TRBJ2-7|TRBV5-6|-
TGTGCCAGCAGCCACGGGGGGGCCCTAGCGGCCTACGAGCAGTACTTC
CASSHGGALAAYEQYF
>-|TRBJ2-5|TRBV25-1|once
TGTGCCAGCCGAGGGGTCGCGAAAGAGACCCAGTACTTC
CASRGVAKETQYF
>-|TRBJ1-1|TRBV4-2|-
TGTGCCAGCAGCCAAGTGGGGGGTCGCACTGAAGCTTTCTTT
CASSQVGGRTEAFF
>-|TRBJ2-1|TRBV7-9|-
TGTGCCAGCAAAGTTAATGAGGAAACGATCCTGAATGAGCAGTTCTTC
CASKVNEETILNEQFF
>-|TRBJ1-5|TRBV4-2|few
TGTGCCAGCAGCCAAGCCCCGGGAACACAGCCCCAGCATTTT
CASSQAPGTQPQHF
>-|TRBJ1-6|TRBV5-3|-
TGTGCCAGAAGCCAGAGGCTCTCCTATAATTCACCCCTCCACTTT
CARSQRLSYNSPLHF
>-|TRBJ1-2|TRBV30|-
TGTGCCTGCCGACATCTCTGGAACTATGGCTACACCTTC
CACRHLWNYGYTF
>-|TRBJ1-1|TRBV5-6|-
TGTGCCAGCAGCGTCGACACTGAAGCTTTCTTT
CASSVDTEAFF
>-|TRBJ2-3|TRBV7-9|-
TGTGCCAGCAGCCCACCCGACCGGCAGCTAAGCACAGATACGCAGTATTTT
CASSPPDRQLSTDTQYF
>TRBD2|TRBJ2-2|TRBV11-3|-
TGTGCCAGCAGCCCCTACAGCGGGGGCGACACCGGGGAGCTGTTTTTT
CASSPYSGGDTGELFF
>-|TRBJ1-6|TRBV7-2|few
TGTGCCAGCAGCTTAGATCAGGGATCGAGTTCACCCCTCCACTTT
CASSLDQGSSSPLHF
>TRBD1|TRBJ1-4|TRBV5-1|-
TGCGCCAGCAGCTTACCCGGGACAGGGGGCGAAAAACTGTTTTTT
CASSLPGTGGEKLFF
>-|TRBJ1-6|TRBV6-5|few
TGTGCCAGCACCCCAGGGCGAAGTTCACCCCTCCACTTT
CASTPGRSSPLHF
>-|TRBJ2-4|TRBV30|once
TGTGCCTGGACTTTAGTAGGGGTGCAAAACATTCAGTACTTC
CAWTLVGVQNIQYF
>-|TRBJ2-7|TRBV4-3|-
TGCGCCAGCAGTCCGGACTTTTCCTACGAGCAGTACTTC
CASSPDFSYEQYF
>-|TRBJ1-2|TRBV5-1|few
TGCGCCAGCAGCTTATCACAAGGAGGGAAGGGCCTCATCGGCTACACCTTC
CASSLSQGGKGLIGYTF
>TRBD1|TRBJ1-2|TRBV2|-
TGTGCCAGCACTAATCGCCGGGACAGGGGCCCCGAAATCGGCTACACCTTC
CASTNRRDRGPEIGYTF
>-|TRBJ1-6|TRBV27|-
TGTGCCAGCAGTTTCGGCGGGGGCTACAATTCACCCCTCCACTTT
CASSFGGGYNSPLHF
>TRBD1|TRBJ1-6|TRBV6-1|-
TGTGCCAGCAGCGGACAGGTTCTCTATAATTCACCCCTCCACTTT
CASSGQVLYNSPLHF
>-|TRBJ1-6|TRBV14|-
TGTGCCAGCAGCCAACGGGGGACTTATAATTCACCCCTCCACTTT
CASSQRGTYNSPLHF
>-|TRBJ1-6|TRBV14|-
TGTGCCAGCAGCCCAAGTTGGGGGACCCATTCACCCCTCCACTTT
CASSPSWGTHSPLHF
>TRBD1|TRBJ1-3|TRBV6-1|-
TGTGCCAGCACCCTGACAGGGGACTCTGGAAACACCATATATTTT
CASTLTGDSGNTIYF
>-|TRBJ1-1|TRBV19|-
TGTGCCAGTGTCATGGAATCCACTGAAGCTTTCTTT
CASVMESTEAFF
>-|TRBJ1-4|TRBV5-5|-
TGTGCCAGCAGCGGGTCCCTCCTGAGGGAAAAACTGTTTTTT
CASSGSLLREKLFF
>-|TRBJ1-1|TRBV27|-
TGTGCCAGCAGTCCCAAAGGACACGGGAACACTGAAGCTTTCTTT
CASSPKGHGNTEAFF
>TRBD1|TRBJ2-7|TRBV5-1|-
TGCGCCAGCAGCTCTGGACAGGGCTACGAGCAGTACTTC
CASSSGQGYEQYF
>-|TRBJ1-2|TRBV15|once
TGTGCCACCAGCAGAGATCGTGTCTTGGGGGGCAATGGCTACACCTTC
CATSRDRVLGGNGYTF
>-|TRBJ2-1|TRBV19|-
TGTGCCAGTAGTCGGACGGGGGCCCGGGTGGCCTACAATGAGCAGTTCTTC
CASSRTGARVAYNEQFF